One and the same sample provided the 28 T cell receptor beta chains below, sequenced in a study of tumor-infiltrating lymphocytes in localized non-small cell lung cancer. This table comes from immunoSEQ multiplex PCR, and its TCRdb copy is limited to in-frame clones, with some not included. The sample comprises 13,000 or so clones, 65% to 85% of which are singletons, and less than 15% rests with the top ten. The material sequenced was uninvolved lung tissue not adjacent to the tumor. The origin of the receptors is a human donor with non-small cell lung cancer.

The gene calls are TRBV28 and TRBJ1-1; D call uncertain. Trimming removed 4 bases at V and 3 bases at J, with 12 bases between. CDR3 length: 14 residues. The germline CDR1 and CDR2 sequences are MDHEN and SYDVKM. CDR3 DNA sequence: TGTGCCAGCAGTTCCCGACGGGCTGACACTGAAGCTTTCTTT. Amino acid sequence: CASSSRRADTEAFF.

The chain uses TRBV7-2 and TRBJ2-7; D is perhaps TRBD1 (7 bases). Trimming removed 4 bases at V and 9 bases at J, with 19 bases between. Germline CDR1 and CDR2: SGHTA and FQGNSA. This CDR3 spans 14 amino acids. The CDR3 protein is CASSSDREVRVQYF. The CDR3 nucleotides are TGTGCCAGCAGCTCAGACAGGGAGGTTCGTGTGCAGTACTTC.

The V gene is TRBV7-9, the J gene TRBJ2-3; 10 bases match TRBD2. The CDR3 totals 12 residues. Germline V gene lookup returns CDR1 SEHNR and CDR2 FQNEAQ (reference sequence). Trimming at V came to 5 bases and at J to 9 bases, leaving 2 bases not matched to a gene. CDR3 in amino acids: CASSLTSGTQYF. The CDR3 DNA follows: TGTGCCAGCAGCCTGACTAGCGGGACGCAGTATTTT.

The chain employs TRBV19 and TRBJ2-5; 7 bases agree with TRBD2. The V segment lost 4 bases and the J segment 1 base; nucleotides outside the gene matches: 0. Germline values: CDR1 LNHDA, CDR2 SQIVND (reference sequence). This CDR3 has 13 residues. In nucleotides, the CDR3 is TGTGCCAGTAGTACTAGCGGCCAAGAGACCCAGTACTTC. This codes for CASSTSGQETQYF.

The CDR3 reads CASSPFRVGDEAFF. The DNA of the CDR3 is TGTGCCAGCAGCCCCTTCAGGGTGGGAGATGAAGCTTTCTTT. The chain recombines TRBV7-2 with TRBJ1-1; tentatively, D is TRBD1 (5 bases). The CDR3 covers 14 residues. Germline V CDR1 and CDR2: SGHTA, FQGNSA. The ends were cut back, 5 bases at V and 7 bases at J, with 17 bases in the middle.

The rearrangement uses TRBV6-5 and TRBJ2-1; D is perhaps TRBD2 (5 bases). V gave up 6 bases and J gave up 9 bases, with 12 bases separating them. The germline V gene encodes CDR1 MNHEY and CDR2 SVGAGI. The CDR3 covers 12 residues. The CDR3 sequence: CASRSEAGEQFF. Here the CDR3 DNA reads TGTGCCAGCAGGTCGGAGGCTGGTGAGCAGTTCTTC.

The V gene is TRBV11-3, the J gene TRBJ2-7, with TRBD1 matching 7 bases. CDR3 length: 14 amino acids. J gave up 2 bases and V 4 bases, and 5 bases lay outside the gene matches. From germline, CDR1 is SGHNT and CDR2 YENEEA. CDR3 DNA sequence: TGTGCCAGCAGCTACCCGGGACAGCCCTACGAGCAGTACTTC. This gives the protein CASSYPGQPYEQYF.

The chain has TRBV28 and TRBJ1-1, with 8 positions matching TRBD1. V trimming: 5 bases; J trimming: 5 bases; junction bases outside the gene matches: 10. This CDR3 comprises 15 residues. CDR1 and CDR2 from the germline V gene are MDHEN and SYDVKM. The CDR3 DNA follows: TGTGCCAGCAGTCAGACAGGGGTTAAGGGGACTGAAGCTTTCTTT. Residues: CASSQTGVKGTEAFF. Combining the CDR3 with reference TRBV28 and TRBJ1-1 gives the whole variable domain DVKVTQSSRYLVKRTGEKVFLECVQDMDHENMFWYRQDPGLGLRLIYFSYDVKMKEKGDIPEGYSVSREKKERFSLILESASTNQTSMYLCASSQTGVKGTEAFFGQGTRLTVV.

This chain uses TRBV4-2 with TRBJ2-2; 7 bases agree with TRBD2. The CDR3 covers 16 residues. Germline V gene sequence: CDR1 LGHNA, CDR2 YNFKEQ. Unmatched junction bases numbered 5, after V lost 0 bases and J lost 4 bases. CDR3 nucleotides: TGTGCCAGCAGCCAAGAGGGGACTACACCCACCGGGGAGCTGTTTTTT. The encoded protein is CASSQEGTTPTGELFF.

The gene calls are TRBV14 and TRBJ2-3; tentative D call: TRBD1 (6 bases). CDR3 size: 16 residues. The germline V gene encodes CDR1 SGHDN and CDR2 FVKESK. V shed 4 bases and J shed 0 bases, with 14 bases lying between them. The CDR3 DNA sequence: TGTGCCAGCAGCCGGACAGCAGCGACTAGCACAGATACGCAGTATTTT. Amino acids: CASSRTAATSTDTQYF. The variable domain in full, completed from reference TRBV14 and TRBJ2-3, reads EAGVTQFPSHSVIEKGQTVTLRCDPISGHDNLYWYRRVMGKEIKFLLHFVKESKQDESGMPNNRFLAERTGGTYSTLKVQPAELEDSGVYFCASSRTAATSTDTQYFGPGTRLTVL.

V is TRBV5-5 and J is TRBJ1-6, with D perhaps matching TRBD1 (5 bases). This CDR3 comprises 16 residues. Germline V gene data show CDR1 as SGHKS and CDR2 as YYEKEE (reference sequence). The ends were cut back, 0 bases at V and 7 bases at J, with 14 bases in the middle. The CDR3 coding sequence is TGTGCCAGCAGCTTGGCTGCCGACAGAATCAATTCACCCCTCCACTTT. This translates into CASSLAADRINSPLHF.

V gene TRBV7-3 combines with J gene TRBJ1-6; D may be TRBD1 (5 bases). The V gene lost 2 bases and the J gene lost 10 bases, with 15 bases spanning the gap. Germline CDR1 SGHTA, CDR2 FQGTGA. This CDR3 spans 15 amino acids. CDR3 residues: CASSLQPRQGSPLHF. The CDR3 coding sequence is TGTGCCAGCAGCTTACAGCCCCGGCAGGGATCACCCCTCCACTTT.

This clone appeared a single time. The gene calls are TRBV9 and TRBJ1-6, with D hard to call. CDR1 SGDLS and CDR2 YYNGEE come from the germline V gene. Trimming shortened V by 4 bases and J by 5 bases, and 19 bases separated the two germline ends. The CDR3 extends over 17 amino acids. CDR3 sequence: CASSPFMGRFNNSPLHF. DNA for the CDR3: TGTGCCAGCAGCCCGTTCATGGGTCGGTTTAATAATTCACCCCTCCACTTT.

About this clone itself: At one end the junction does not follow the germline gene, possibly because of a read error. This chain joins TRBV10-3 and TRBJ2-5; D uncertain. CDR3 size: 12 residues. The germline V gene has CDR1 ENHRY and CDR2 SYGVKD. The CDR3 nucleotides are TGTGCCAGCAGTTACTCTTCCGAGACCCAGTACTTC. Amino acid sequence: CASSYSSETQYF.

This clone has a handful of counts. The genes are TRBV11-3 and TRBJ2-1, with 16 bases that match TRBD2. This CDR3 is built from 18 residues. The germline V gene encodes CDR1 SGHNT and CDR2 YENEEA. V trimming: 5 bases; J trimming: 5 bases; junction bases outside the gene matches: 9. The CDR3 loop is CASSLSGTSGGVNNEQFF. The CDR3, as DNA: TGTGCCAGCAGCCTATCTGGGACTAGCGGGGGGGTGAACAATGAGCAGTTCTTC. Filled out from reference TRBV11-3 and TRBJ2-1, the complete variable domain reads EAGVVQSPRYKIIEKKQPVAFWCNPISGHNTLYWYLQNLGQGPELLIRYENEEAVDDSQLPKDRFSAERLKGVDSTLKIQPAELGDSAVYLCASSLSGTSGGVNNEQFFGPGTRLTVL.

The chain combines TRBV5-1 with TRBJ1-2; 8 nucleotides line up with TRBD1. CDR1 SGHRS and CDR2 YFSETQ come from the germline V gene. The V and J ends lost 1 base and 5 bases, in that order; junction bases with no gene match: 7. CDR3 size: 15 residues. CDR3 in DNA: TGCGCCAGCAGCTTGAGGACAGGGATCGAATATGGCTACACCTTC. Translated, it gives CASSLRTGIEYGYTF.

The V gene is TRBV5-4, the J gene TRBJ1-1; D is ambiguous. CDR1 is SGHNT and CDR2 is YYREEE in the germline V gene (reference sequence). The CDR3 length is 15 residues. The V and J ends lost 4 bases and 3 bases respectively, with 16 bases between them. In DNA, the CDR3 is TGTGCCAGCAGCCGAAGTCATACAACGGACACTGAAGCTTTCTTT. Amino acids: CASSRSHTTDTEAFF.

The chain carries TRBV11-3 and TRBJ2-5; the D is unclear. The V gene lost 1 base and the J gene lost 2 bases, with 8 bases spanning the gap. CDR1 SGHNT and CDR2 YENEEA come from the germline V gene. This CDR3 is built from 14 residues. CDR3 residues: CASSLVLEQETQYF. DNA of the CDR3: TGTGCCAGCAGCTTAGTCCTGGAACAAGAGACCCAGTACTTC.

V usage is TRBV4-3 and J usage is TRBJ2-7; D uncertain. Germline CDR1 and CDR2: LGHNA and YSLEER. The CDR3 is 13 amino acids. Trimming left V 6 bases short and J 2 bases short, with 11 bases between. The CDR3 loop is CASSLWDTYEQYF. The CDR3 DNA reads as TGCGCCAGCAGTCTCTGGGATACCTACGAGCAGTACTTC.

This sequence joins TRBV6-1 and TRBJ2-7; 9 positions agree with TRBD1. This CDR3 has 14 amino acids. V was clipped by 4 bases and J by 9 bases; unmatched bases: 10. Per the germline V gene, CDR1 is MNHNS and CDR2 is SASEGT. The CDR3 bases are TGTGCCAGCAGTGCCTCCGGGACAGGGCTTGGGCAGTACTTC. Translation gives CASSASGTGLGQYF.

V and J are TRBV9 and TRBJ2-7; possibly TRBD1 for D (6 bases). CDR3 length equals 12 residues. Germline values: CDR1 SGDLS, CDR2 YYNGEE. Between the trimmed V and J ends, which lost 7 bases and 4 bases, there was a span of 12 bases. CDR3 protein: CASGGRGYEQYF. The CDR3 region has the DNA TGTGCCAGCGGTGGCAGGGGATACGAGCAGTACTTC.

The CDR3 coding sequence is TGTGCCTGGAATCTCCGTGACAGCAATGGCTACACCTTC. This codes for CAWNLRDSNGYTF. The chain carries TRBV30 and TRBJ1-2, with D perhaps matching TRBD1 (5 bases). Germline V gene lookup returns CDR1 GTSNPN and CDR2 SVGIG (reference sequence). There are 13 residues in the CDR3. V was clipped by 4 bases and J by 6 bases, with 15 bases between them.

This clone was recorded only once. The J gene is TRBJ1-1, the V gene TRBV11-3; unclear D gene. The CDR3 spans 13 residues. Germline CDR1 SGHNT, CDR2 YENEEA. The ends were cut back, 5 bases at V and 4 bases at J, with 11 bases in the middle. The CDR3 DNA reads TGTGCCAGCAGCGTTATTATAAGCACTGAAGCTTTCTTT. Its translation: CASSVIISTEAFF.

The chain recombines TRBV4-3 with TRBJ1-2; 12 nucleotides align to TRBD1. The CDR3 is made up of 16 amino acids. With V trimmed by 2 bases and J by 7 bases, 8 bases remained unmatched. Per germline, CDR1 LGHNA and CDR2 YSLEER. The CDR3 region has the DNA TGCGCCAGCAGCCAACCCGGGACAGGGGGCTCGAGTGGCTACACCTTC. It specifies CASSQPGTGGSSGYTF.

This clone was counted between two and nine times. The chain employs TRBV6-1 and TRBJ1-1; maybe TRBD1 (6 bases). CDR1 and CDR2 from the germline V gene are MNHNS and SASEGT. CDR3 length: 13 residues. V was clipped by 5 bases and J by 6 bases, with 13 bases between them. As DNA, the CDR3 is TGTGCCAGCAGTTTACAGGGAACGGCTGAAGCTTTCTTT. Amino acids: CASSLQGTAEAFF.

This clone was seen a single time. The chain carries TRBV19 and TRBJ1-5; the D is unclear. V lost 3 bases to trimming and J lost 7 bases, with 19 bases between them. The CDR3 is 16 residues long. The germline CDR1 and CDR2 sequences are LNHDA and SQIVND (reference sequence). For the CDR3, the DNA is TGTGCCAGTAGTATCCCCCCCGCGGTCGGTGGACAGCCCCAGCATTTT. Translating gives CASSIPPAVGGQPQHF.

This clone was detected once. The V gene is TRBV10-3, the J gene TRBJ2-2; a possible D gene is TRBD1 (6 bases). This CDR3 contains 17 residues. The V end lost 3 bases, the J end lost 4 bases, and 18 bases lay between the germline ends. The germline V gene encodes CDR1 ENHRY and CDR2 SYGVKD. CDR3 loop: CAISDLTGLGTTGELFF. The CDR3 DNA is TGTGCCATCAGTGACCTAACAGGGTTGGGAACCACCGGGGAGCTGTTTTTT.

The chain recombines TRBV9 with TRBJ2-3; 8 nucleotides align to TRBD2. The CDR3 loop spans 16 amino acids. CDR1 SGDLS and CDR2 YYNGEE come from the germline V gene. V trimming: 4 bases; J trimming: 5 bases; junction bases outside the gene matches: 12. CDR3 in DNA: TGTGCCAGCAGCAACCGAGCGGGGGAGGGAGGAGATACGCAGTATTTT. This gives the protein CASSNRAGEGGDTQYF.